Shown below are 22 T cell receptor beta chains from a single sample sequenced in a study of blood T cell repertoires in COVID-19. Sequencing was performed with immunoSEQ multiplex PCR; in TCRdb, only in-frame clones are kept and a portion is missing. The table includes 65,000 to 90,000 clones, approximately 83% detected once. The sequenced sample consisted of peripheral blood. The receptors were gathered from an elderly woman with acute or convalescent COVID-19.

The chain carries TRBV28 and TRBJ1-3, with 7 bases matching TRBD1. Germline V CDR1 and CDR2: MDHEN, SYDVKM. With V trimmed by 2 bases and J by 4 bases, 5 bases remained unmatched. The CDR3 is 15 residues long. The CDR3 region is CASSLPQGTGNTIYF. The DNA of the CDR3 is TGTGCCAGCAGTTTACCACAGGGGACGGGAAACACCATATATTTT.

This clone was counted a few times. The V gene is TRBV5-4, the J gene TRBJ2-1; D is uncertain. From germline, CDR1 is SGHNT and CDR2 YYREEE (reference sequence). The CDR3 loop spans 16 amino acids. Trimming stripped 0 bases from V and 8 bases from J, with 18 bases between. This CDR3 is CASSLAGSRVSDEQFF. Here the CDR3 DNA reads TGTGCCAGCAGCTTGGCCGGGTCTAGAGTCTCCGATGAGCAGTTCTTC.

The chain employs TRBV11-2 and TRBJ2-1; TRBD2 matches 7 bases. The length of the CDR3 is 14 residues. V gave up 4 bases and J gave up 10 bases; unmatched junction bases: 10. From germline, CDR1 is SGHAT and CDR2 FQNNGV. DNA for the CDR3: TGTGCCAGCAGCTGGGTCGGGACTACAGGAGAGCAGTTCTTC. Protein product: CASSWVGTTGEQFF.

The chain links TRBV3-1 (or the pseudogene TRBV3-2) to TRBJ2-5, with 7 bases that match TRBD2. Germline V gives CDR1 LGHDT, CDR2 YNNKEL (reference sequence). Losses at the gene ends were 5 bases for V and 6 bases for J; bases not matched to a gene: 12. The CDR3 runs to 15 residues. The CDR3 reads CASSNAGREGKTQYF. The CDR3 nucleotides read TGTGCCAGCAGCAACGCTGGGAGGGAGGGAAAGACCCAGTACTTC.

The rearrangement joins TRBV6-2 or TRBV6-3 to TRBJ1-1; TRBD1 agrees at 9 bases. V lost 6 bases, J lost 5 bases, and 4 bases stayed unmatched. Germline V CDR1 and CDR2: MNHEY, SVGEGT. CDR3 length equals 13 residues. The CDR3 spells CASSWDRVTEAFF. DNA of the CDR3: TGTGCCAGCAGCTGGGACAGGGTGACTGAAGCTTTCTTT.

The chain is built from TRBV11-2 and TRBJ2-3; tentatively, D is TRBD2 (6 bases). The V gene's germline CDR1 is SGHAT and CDR2 FQNNGV. V dropped 5 bases and J dropped 1 base, with 16 bases sitting between them. The CDR3 runs 16 residues. The CDR3 is CASSPMVGGGTDTQYF. Written as DNA, the CDR3 is TGTGCCAGCAGCCCCATGGTGGGGGGAGGCACAGATACGCAGTATTTT.

This CDR3 is CASSLLAGAEQYF. As DNA, the CDR3 is TGTGCCAGCAGCTTACTAGCGGGAGCCGAGCAGTACTTC. The genes are TRBV7-9 and TRBJ2-7; 10 bases align to TRBD2. The CDR3 runs to 13 residues. Germline values: CDR1 SEHNR, CDR2 FQNEAQ (reference sequence). V was pared by 2 bases and J by 6 bases, with 1 base of the junction left unmatched.

The chain uses TRBV6-5 and TRBJ2-5; 9 bases fit TRBD1. Germline V lookup: CDR1 MNHEY, CDR2 SVGAGI. The CDR3 consists of 15 residues. The V and J ends lost 2 bases and 5 bases, in that order; junction bases with no gene match: 6. The DNA for the CDR3 is TGTGCCAGCAGTTACCGGGGGACAGGGTATGAGACCCAGTACTTC. Translated, it gives CASSYRGTGYETQYF.

This rearrangement joins TRBV7-3 to TRBJ2-5, with 8 bases aligning to TRBD1. CDR1 is SGHTA, CDR2 FQGTGA, per germline. The junction had 2 bases not matched to a gene; V was cut back by 4 bases and J by 4 bases. This CDR3 has 13 residues. CDR3: CASSYGQGETQYF. The DNA of the CDR3 is TGTGCCAGCAGCTATGGACAGGGAGAGACCCAGTACTTC.

This clone was seen a single time. The rearrangement joins TRBV7-2 to TRBJ2-5; 12 bases line up with TRBD2. The junction had 7 bases not matched to a gene; V was cut back by 4 bases and J by 4 bases. The V gene's germline CDR1 is SGHTA and CDR2 FQGNSA. The CDR3 has 16 residues. The CDR3, as DNA: TGTGCCAGCAGCTCGACTAGCGGGAGTTTGGGAGAGACCCAGTACTTC. Translated: CASSSTSGSLGETQYF.

The chain joins TRBV9 to TRBJ2-1, with a possible D match to TRBD2 (6 bases). Germline CDR1 reads SGDLS; CDR2 reads YYNGEE. The V end lost 0 bases, the J end lost 2 bases, and 15 bases lay between the germline ends. CDR3 length equals 17 residues. CDR3 coding DNA: TGTGCCAGCAGCGTAGGAGGGTCTAGCGAGACCTACAATGAGCAGTTCTTC. The encoded protein is CASSVGGSSETYNEQFF.

The gene calls are TRBV4-2 and TRBJ2-2, with 14 bases identical to TRBD2. CDR3 length: 19 residues. V lost 3 bases and J lost 5; bases outside the gene matches: 11. Germline V gene lookup returns CDR1 LGHNA and CDR2 YNFKEQ. CDR3 residues: CASSHQGTSGSSETGELFF. The DNA for the CDR3 is TGTGCCAGCAGCCATCAAGGGACTAGCGGGAGTTCTGAAACCGGGGAGCTGTTTTTT.

The genes are TRBV10-1 and TRBJ2-1; D not resolved. V gave up 3 bases and J gave up 4 bases, with 13 bases separating them. The CDR3 extends over 15 amino acids. CDR1 and CDR2 from the germline V gene are WNHNN and SYGVQD (reference sequence). The CDR3 region has the DNA TGCGCCAGCAGTGACCCCAGCGCAAGGTACAATGAGCAGTTCTTC. Translating gives CASSDPSARYNEQFF.

This rearrangement joins TRBV6-5 to TRBJ2-5, with a possible D match to TRBD2 (6 bases). CDR1 MNHEY and CDR2 SVGAGI come from the germline V gene. Between the trimmed V and J ends, which lost 7 bases and 1 base, there was a span of 16 bases. The CDR3 is made up of 15 amino acids. The CDR3 here is CASTLGGTVQETQYF. CDR3 bases: TGTGCCAGCACTCTTGGCGGGACGGTCCAAGAGACCCAGTACTTC.

This rearrangement joins TRBV6-5 to TRBJ1-6, with D perhaps TRBD1 (5 bases). Trimming stripped 4 bases from V and 6 bases from J, with 10 bases between. CDR1 MNHEY and CDR2 SVGAGI come from the germline V gene. This CDR3 is 14 amino acids long. In nucleotides, the CDR3 is TGTGCCAGCAGTTCATGGCAGGGTAATTCACCCCTCCACTTT. Its protein product is CASSSWQGNSPLHF.

This clone was detected only once. The junction departs from the called germline gene at one end, perhaps through a read error. For the CDR3, the DNA is TGTGCCAGTAGCCCACAGGGGGCTAGCAATCAGCCCCAGCATTTT. Its translation: CASSPQGASNQPQHF. The V gene is TRBV4-2, the J gene TRBJ1-5, with 9 bases matching TRBD1. In germline, CDR1 is LGHNA, CDR2 YNFKEQ. The CDR3 sequence is 15 residues long.

The chain has TRBV24-1 and TRBJ2-3; D is uncertain. V lost 8 bases to trimming and J lost 6 bases, with 8 bases between them. This CDR3 spans 11 amino acids. Per the germline V gene, CDR1 is KGHDR and CDR2 is SFDVKD. Here the CDR3 DNA reads TGTGCCACCAAAGTGGCCGATACGCAGTATTTT. Translation gives CATKVADTQYF.

The V and J genes are TRBV10-1 and TRBJ2-1; 10 bases are shared with TRBD2. The CDR3 has 17 amino acids. V was clipped by 0 bases and J by 6 bases; unmatched bases: 8. Looked up from germline, CDR1 is WNHNN and CDR2 is SYGVQD (reference sequence). CDR3 residues: CASSESIIAGGINEQFF. DNA of the CDR3: TGCGCCAGCAGTGAGTCGATTATAGCGGGAGGAATCAATGAGCAGTTCTTC.

The rearrangement uses TRBV7-2 and TRBJ2-5; possible D gene TRBD1, 5 bases. Germline V gives CDR1 SGHTA, CDR2 FQGNSA. The CDR3 is 15 amino acids. V dropped 1 base and J dropped 1 base, with 10 bases sitting between them. CDR3 DNA: TGTGCCAGCAGCTTAGGGCCAGGGCCCCAAGAGACCCAGTACTTC. Its protein is CASSLGPGPQETQYF.

The V gene is TRBV15, the J gene TRBJ1-2; D remains unclear. This CDR3 has 15 residues. The germline gives CDR1 LNHNV, CDR2 YYDKDF (reference sequence). V lost 3 bases and J lost 3, with 14 bases in between. CDR3 DNA sequence: TGTGCCACCAGCAGTAATCAGGCGCTTGACTATGGCTACACCTTC. Protein product: CATSSNQALDYGYTF.

The rearrangement uses TRBV14 and TRBJ2-7; 10 bases map to TRBD1. This CDR3 comprises 14 residues. Germline trimming cut 4 bases from V and 1 base from J; bases unmatched to any gene: 1. Germline values: CDR1 SGHDN, CDR2 FVKESK. The CDR3 coding sequence is TGTGCCAGCAGCCGGACAGGGGGGTCCTACGAGCAGTACTTC. Translated: CASSRTGGSYEQYF.

The chain uses TRBV18 and TRBJ2-3; D is perhaps TRBD1 (5 bases). The CDR3 is 16 residues long. V gave up 3 bases and J gave up 1 base, with 14 bases separating them. Germline loops: CDR1 KGHSH, CDR2 LQKENI. This chain's CDR3 is CASSPTRQGGTDTQYF. The CDR3 DNA reads TGTGCCAGCTCACCCACCAGGCAGGGCGGCACAGATACGCAGTATTTT.